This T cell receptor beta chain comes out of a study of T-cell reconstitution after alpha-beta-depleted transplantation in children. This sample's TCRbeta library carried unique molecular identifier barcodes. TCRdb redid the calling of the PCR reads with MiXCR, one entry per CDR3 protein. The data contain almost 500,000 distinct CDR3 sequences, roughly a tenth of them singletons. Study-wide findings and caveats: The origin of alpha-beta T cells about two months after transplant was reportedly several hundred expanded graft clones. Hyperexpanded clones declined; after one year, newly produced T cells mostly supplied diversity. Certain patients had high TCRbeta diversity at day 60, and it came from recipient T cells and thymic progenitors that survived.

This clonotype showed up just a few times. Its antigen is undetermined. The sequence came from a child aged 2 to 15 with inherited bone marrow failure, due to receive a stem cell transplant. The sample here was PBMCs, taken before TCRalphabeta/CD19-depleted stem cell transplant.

CDR3 sequence reads: CASSQEGGGLQFF. The CDR3 DNA sequence: TGCGCCAGCAGCCAAGAGGGGGGGGGCTTGCAGTTCTTC. The genes are TRBV4-3 and TRBJ2-1; D perhaps matches TRBD2 (7 bases). Germline CDR1 and CDR2: LGHNA and YSLEER. The CDR3 is 13 residues long. Trimming cost V 0 bases and J 12 bases, with 12 bases left between them.